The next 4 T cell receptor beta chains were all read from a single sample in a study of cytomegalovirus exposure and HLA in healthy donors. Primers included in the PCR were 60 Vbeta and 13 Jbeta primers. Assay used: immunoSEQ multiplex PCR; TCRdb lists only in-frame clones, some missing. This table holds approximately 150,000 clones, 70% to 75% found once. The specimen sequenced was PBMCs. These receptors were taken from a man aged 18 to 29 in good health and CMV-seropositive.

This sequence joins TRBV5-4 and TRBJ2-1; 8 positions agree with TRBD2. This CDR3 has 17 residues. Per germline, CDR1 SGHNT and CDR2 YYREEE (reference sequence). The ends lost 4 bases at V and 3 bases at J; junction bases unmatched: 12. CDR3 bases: TGTGCCAGCAGCCCTCTTCTTTATAGCGGGATCTACAATGAGCAGTTCTTC. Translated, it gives CASSPLLYSGIYNEQFF. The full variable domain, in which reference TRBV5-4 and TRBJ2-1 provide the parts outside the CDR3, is ETGVTQSPTHLIKTRGQQVTLRCSSQSGHNTVSWYQQALGQGPQFIFQYYREEENGRGNFPPRFSGLQFPNYSSELNVNALELDDSALYLCASSPLLYSGIYNEQFFGPGTRLTVL.

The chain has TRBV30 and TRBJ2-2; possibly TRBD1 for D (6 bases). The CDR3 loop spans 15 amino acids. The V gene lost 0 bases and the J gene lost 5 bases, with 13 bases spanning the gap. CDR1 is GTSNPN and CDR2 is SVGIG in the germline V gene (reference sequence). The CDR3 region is CAWSVEQGTTGELFF. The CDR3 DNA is TGTGCCTGGAGTGTGGAGCAGGGGACAACCGGGGAGCTGTTTTTT. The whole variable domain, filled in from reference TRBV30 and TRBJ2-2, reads SQTIHQWPATLVQPVGSPLSLECTVEGTSNPNLYWYRQAAGRGLQLLFYSVGIGQISSEVPQNLSASRPQDRQFILSSKKLLLSDSGFYLCAWSVEQGTTGELFFGEGSRLTVL.

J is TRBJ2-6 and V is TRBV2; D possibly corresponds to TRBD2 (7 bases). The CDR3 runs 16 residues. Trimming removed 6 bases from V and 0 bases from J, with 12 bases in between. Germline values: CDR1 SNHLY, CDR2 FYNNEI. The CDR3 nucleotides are TGTGCCAGCAGCTTGGGGGGGCACTCTGGGGCCAACGTCCTGACTTTC. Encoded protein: CASSLGGHSGANVLTF.

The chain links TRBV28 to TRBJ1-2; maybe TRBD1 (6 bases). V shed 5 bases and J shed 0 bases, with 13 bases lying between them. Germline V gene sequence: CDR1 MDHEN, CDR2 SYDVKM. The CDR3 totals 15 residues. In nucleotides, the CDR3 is TGTGCCAGCAGTCCCACAGGGACCCCTAACTATGGCTACACCTTC. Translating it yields CASSPTGTPNYGYTF.